The 29 T cell receptor beta chains given below trace back to one sample, sequenced in a study of shared T cell receptors in the human thymus. Produced via immunoSEQ multiplex PCR; TCRdb's table is partial and in-frame only. Here the sample spans 500,000 to 550,000 clones, around three quarters being singletons. In addition, the sample was reused for a study of human thymus T cells.

Sample: thymocytes. Source of these receptors: a boy under two years old with a congenital heart defect.

The V gene is TRBV30, the J gene TRBJ2-7; weak D call: TRBD1 (6 bases). CDR1 is GTSNPN, CDR2 SVGIG, per germline (reference sequence). The CDR3 spans 18 residues. V lost 2 bases, J lost 2 bases, and 25 bases lay in between. The CDR3 nucleotides read TGTGCCTGGAGTAAAGTAACAGGGACCACCCCGACTACCTACGAGCAGTACTTC. Translation: CAWSKVTGTTPTTYEQYF.

This chain connects TRBV4-1 to TRBJ2-7; 10 nucleotides align to TRBD1. With V trimmed by 0 bases and J by 4 bases, 6 bases remained unmatched. The CDR3 length is 16 residues. The germline V gene encodes CDR1 MGHRA and CDR2 YSYEKL. The CDR3 loop is CASSQDQGQGRYEQYF. The CDR3 DNA reads as TGCGCCAGCAGCCAAGATCAGGGACAGGGGCGGTACGAGCAGTACTTC.

The genes are TRBV7-2 and TRBJ2-7; TRBD2 matches at 10 bases. The V gene end was trimmed by 3 bases and the J gene end by 4 bases; junction bases not matched to a gene: 9. The V gene's germline CDR1 is SGHTA and CDR2 FQGNSA. The CDR3 extends over 16 amino acids. This chain's CDR3 is CASSFLWTSGKYEQYF. The CDR3 DNA reads TGTGCCAGCAGCTTTCTATGGACTAGCGGAAAATACGAGCAGTACTTC.

CDR3 sequence (DNA): TGTGCCAGCAGTGATGGACTAGCGGGATTTAGCACAGATACGCAGTATTTT. This sequence encodes CASSDGLAGFSTDTQYF. V is TRBV6-1 and J is TRBJ2-3; 12 nucleotides line up with TRBD2. The ends lost 3 bases at V and 0 bases at J; junction bases unmatched: 4. Germline V gene sequence: CDR1 MNHNS, CDR2 SASEGT. The CDR3 runs to 17 residues.

The V call is TRBV5-4, the J call TRBJ2-1; 9 bases are shared with TRBD2. The CDR3 contains 14 residues. CDR1 SGHNT and CDR2 YYREEE come from the germline V gene (reference sequence). V gave up 5 bases and J gave up 2 bases; unmatched junction bases: 2. The CDR3 sequence is CASSLAGTYNEQFF. CDR3 coding DNA: TGTGCCAGCAGTCTAGCGGGAACCTACAATGAGCAGTTCTTC.

This clone was detected only a few times. The rearrangement joins TRBV12-2 to TRBJ2-1; TRBD1 is taken as the D call from the table, unchecked against the DNA. TRBV12-2 is given as a pseudogene. The CDR3 totals 15 residues. The CDR3 reads CASRPQYRGGGEQFF. The CDR3 DNA reads TGTGCAAGTCGCCCCCAATACAGGGGTGGAGGTGAGCAGTTCTTC.

This clone was counted only a few times. The chain couples TRBV29-1 to TRBJ1-4, with 7 bases aligning to TRBD1. Germline CDR1 reads SQVTM; CDR2 reads ANQGSEA. The CDR3 is made up of 12 amino acids. The V segment lost 3 bases and the J segment 8 bases; nucleotides outside the gene matches: 3. CDR3: CSVDPGGEKLFF. CDR3 coding DNA: TGCAGCGTTGACCCAGGGGGAGAAAAACTGTTTTTT. Combining the CDR3 with reference TRBV29-1 and TRBJ1-4 gives the whole variable domain SAVISQKPSRDICQRGTSLTIQCQVDSQVTMMFWYRQQPGQSLTLIATANQGSEATYESGFVIDKFPISRPNLTFSTLTVSNMSPEDSSIYLCSVDPGGEKLFFGSGTQLSVL.

This rearrangement joins TRBV11-3 to TRBJ2-3; D may be TRBD1 (6 bases). The CDR3 has 14 residues. Germline CDR1 and CDR2: SGHNT and YENEEA. With 4 bases removed from V and 3 bases from J, the gap between germline ends came to 11 bases. Written as DNA, the CDR3 is TGTGCCAGCAGCTCACCGACAGGTACAGATACGCAGTATTTT. Translating it yields CASSSPTGTDTQYF.

The chain recombines TRBV4-1 with TRBJ2-5; possibly TRBD2 for D (6 bases). CDR1 MGHRA and CDR2 YSYEKL come from the germline V gene. The ends were cut back, 4 bases at V and 1 base at J, with 16 bases in the middle. CDR3 length: 16 residues. The CDR3 DNA sequence: TGCGCCAGCAGCCCACCCGGTGCGGGACTCCAAGAGACCCAGTACTTC. Its translation: CASSPPGAGLQETQYF.

The chain is built from TRBV6-4 and TRBJ2-5; TRBD2 agrees at 9 bases. Trimming took 3 bases from V and 3 from J; bases not matched to a gene: 2. This CDR3 is 14 amino acids long. Per germline, CDR1 MRHNA and CDR2 SNTAGT. CDR3 coding DNA: TGTGCCAGCAGTGAACGACTAGCGGAAGAGACCCAGTACTTC. Protein sequence: CASSERLAEETQYF.

DNA of the CDR3: TGTGCCAGCAGCCCCCAGACACTGAACACTGAAGCTTTCTTT. Protein sequence: CASSPQTLNTEAFF. The chain couples TRBV7-9 to TRBJ1-1; D call uncertain. CDR3 length: 14 amino acids. The germline V and J ends were trimmed by 5 bases and 0 bases, with 10 bases remaining between them. Germline CDR1 and CDR2: SEHNR and FQNEAQ (reference sequence).

The rearrangement uses TRBV5-1 and TRBJ2-1; 12 bases fit TRBD1. The CDR3 length is 15 residues. Trimming cost V 4 bases and J 6 bases; bases outside gene matches: 5. Germline values: CDR1 SGHRS, CDR2 YFSETQ. The chain's CDR3 is CASSRDRGQVNEQFF. The CDR3 region has the DNA TGCGCCAGCAGCCGGGACAGGGGGCAGGTCAATGAGCAGTTCTTC.

This chain connects TRBV9 to TRBJ2-7; 10 bases agree with TRBD2. V gave up 5 bases and J gave up 7 bases; unmatched junction bases: 9. The CDR3 has 14 amino acids. Germline-derived CDR1 and CDR2 are SGDLS and YYNGEE. In DNA form, the CDR3 reads TGTGCCAGCAGTAAGGGTCTAGCGGGAGAAGAGCAGTACTTC. It is translated as CASSKGLAGEEQYF.

The chain carries TRBV27 and TRBJ1-1; a possible D gene is TRBD1 (5 bases). Germline V gives CDR1 MNHEY, CDR2 SMNVEV (reference sequence). The CDR3 spans 13 residues. V lost 6 bases, J lost 12 bases, and 20 bases lay in between. CDR3 in amino acids: CASRLRTPPHTFF. Written as DNA, the CDR3 is TGTGCCAGCAGACTCAGGACACCGCCCCATACTTTCTTT.

V is TRBV4-2 and J is TRBJ2-7, with TRBD2 matching 13 bases. The CDR3 consists of 20 residues. Germline assignment: CDR1 LGHNA and CDR2 YNFKEQ. Trimming cost V 0 bases and J 3 bases; bases outside gene matches: 14. The CDR3 reads CASSQDRGTGLAGAHYEQYF. The CDR3 nucleotides read TGTGCCAGCAGCCAAGATCGCGGGACAGGACTAGCGGGAGCTCACTACGAGCAGTACTTC.

The V and J genes are TRBV7-8 and TRBJ1-5; TRBD1 is a possible D gene (6 bases). Trimming cost V 5 bases and J 1 base, with 15 bases left between them. The CDR3 spans 16 residues. Germline CDR1 is SGHVS and CDR2 is FQNEAQ. The CDR3: CASSQGAGDSNQPQHF. The CDR3 DNA is TGTGCCAGCAGCCAAGGGGCAGGGGACAGCAATCAGCCCCAGCATTTT.

This chain joins TRBV4-3 and TRBJ2-2, with D perhaps matching TRBD2 (5 bases). This CDR3 contains 16 residues. V shed 0 bases and J shed 2 bases, with 10 bases lying between them. Germline values: CDR1 LGHNA, CDR2 YSLEER. This CDR3 reads CASSQDEGINTGELFF. The DNA for the CDR3 is TGCGCCAGCAGCCAAGATGAGGGCATCAACACCGGGGAGCTGTTTTTT.

CDR3 nucleotides: TGTGCCAGCAGCTCGGAGGGGGCCAATGAGCAGTTCTTC. It specifies CASSSEGANEQFF. The genes are TRBV7-2 and TRBJ2-1; D is perhaps TRBD1 (7 bases). Trimming pared 4 bases from V and 6 bases from J, leaving 10 bases between. The germline gives CDR1 SGHTA, CDR2 FQGNSA. The CDR3 loop spans 13 amino acids.

The J gene is TRBJ2-3, the V gene TRBV6-8; 12 bases match TRBD2. Germline V lookup: CDR1 MNHGY, CDR2 SAAAGT. The CDR3 length is 16 residues. J was trimmed by 4 bases and V by 4 bases; bases with no gene match: 6. As DNA, the CDR3 is TGTGCCAGCAGTTCGACTAGCGGGAGATTCGCAGATACGCAGTATTTT. Amino acids: CASSSTSGRFADTQYF.

This chain uses TRBV27 with TRBJ1-1; the match to TRBD1 covers 7 bases. The CDR3 spans 16 residues. The V segment lost 5 bases and the J segment 6 bases; nucleotides outside the gene matches: 15. CDR1 is MNHEY, CDR2 SMNVEV, per germline (reference sequence). CDR3 sequence reads: CASSPWDSQERAEAFF. In DNA, the CDR3 is TGTGCCAGCAGTCCCTGGGACAGCCAGGAACGGGCTGAAGCTTTCTTT.

The V and J genes are TRBV4-3 and TRBJ2-1, with D maybe TRBD1 (6 bases). CDR3 size: 16 residues. V was cut by 1 base and J by 10 bases, with 20 bases left in between. Germline CDR1 reads LGHNA; CDR2 reads YSLEER. Here the CDR3 DNA reads TGCGCCAGCAGCCAAGCTAACCGGGACAATTCAGGGGAGCAGTTCTTC. This gives the protein CASSQANRDNSGEQFF.

This clone was found a few times. The rearrangement uses TRBV4-3 and TRBJ2-4, with D possibly TRBD1 on 6 matching bases. The V end was cut by 1 base, the J end by 3 bases, with 10 bases between. This CDR3 is built from 15 residues. The germline V gene has CDR1 LGHNA and CDR2 YSLEER. The DNA of the CDR3 is TGCGCCAGCAGCCAAGGCCCAGGGGACAAAAACATTCAGTACTTC. It specifies CASSQGPGDKNIQYF.

This clone appeared a single time. In nucleotides, the CDR3 is TGCAGCGTGAGCGGGGGCTCCTCCTACGAGCAGTACTTC. This encodes CSVSGGSSYEQYF. The chain combines TRBV29-1 with TRBJ2-7, with 8 positions matching TRBD2. The CDR3 is 13 residues long. V lost 6 bases and J lost 0; bases outside the gene matches: 4. CDR1 and CDR2 from the germline V gene are SQVTM and ANQGSEA.

The gene calls are TRBV6-5 and TRBJ2-1; no definite D call. Germline V gives CDR1 MNHEY, CDR2 SVGAGI. The CDR3 covers 15 residues. V was shortened by 6 bases and J by 2 bases, with 14 bases between the two germline ends. The CDR3 protein is CASRHSHPAYNEQFF. In DNA, the CDR3 is TGTGCCAGCAGACACAGCCACCCGGCCTACAATGAGCAGTTCTTC.

The chain is built from TRBV6-1 and TRBJ2-1, with D possibly TRBD2 on 6 matching bases. The germline V gene has CDR1 MNHNS and CDR2 SASEGT. Trimming stripped 2 bases from V and 6 bases from J, with 14 bases between. The CDR3 is 15 residues long. The CDR3 loop is CASSEFREEPNEQFF. The DNA of the CDR3 is TGTGCCAGCAGTGAATTTAGGGAGGAGCCCAATGAGCAGTTCTTC.

This clone was counted a few times. The chain combines TRBV10-3 with TRBJ2-7, with 8 bases identical to TRBD2. The V and J ends lost 3 bases and 5 bases, in that order; junction bases with no gene match: 21. The CDR3 sequence is 19 residues long. CDR1 is ENHRY, CDR2 SYGVKD, per germline. CDR3 loop: CAISDRGSGESGSVHEQYF. The CDR3 DNA is TGTGCCATCAGTGATCGAGGGTCGGGGGAAAGCGGGAGCGTCCACGAGCAGTACTTC.

The V gene is TRBV4-1, the J gene TRBJ2-7; TRBD2 agrees at 13 bases. The CDR3 consists of 18 residues. V shed 1 base, J shed 5 bases, and the junction held 11 bases outside the gene matches. Per germline, CDR1 MGHRA and CDR2 YSYEKL. This CDR3 reads CASSQVLLAGGVEDEQYF. The DNA of the CDR3 is TGCGCCAGCAGCCAAGTCCTACTAGCGGGAGGGGTAGAGGACGAGCAGTACTTC.

The chain has TRBV5-5 and TRBJ2-6; 13 nucleotides match TRBD2. This CDR3 has 19 residues. V trimming: 1 base; J trimming: 2 bases; junction bases outside the gene matches: 6. Germline assignment: CDR1 SGHKS and CDR2 YYEKEE (reference sequence). CDR3 sequence reads: CASSLLLGLAGAGANVLTF. CDR3 DNA: TGTGCCAGCAGCTTGCTCCTCGGACTAGCGGGAGCTGGGGCCAACGTCCTGACTTTC. Based on the CDR3 plus reference TRBV5-5 and TRBJ2-6, the full variable domain is DAGVTQSPTHLIKTRGQQVTLRCSPISGHKSVSWYQQVLGQGPQFIFQYYEKEERGRGNFPDRFSARQFPNYSSELNVNALLLGDSALYLCASSLLLGLAGAGANVLTFGAGSRLTVL.

The chain has TRBV5-6 and TRBJ1-5; D unclear. V shed 0 bases and J shed 8 bases, with 15 bases lying between them. This CDR3 comprises 15 residues. Germline V gene sequence: CDR1 SGHDT, CDR2 YYEEEE. CDR3 loop: CASSLGVGRDEPQHF. DNA for the CDR3: TGTGCCAGCAGCTTGGGGGTGGGCCGCGACGAGCCCCAGCATTTT.